This T cell receptor beta chain was sequenced in a study of T cell repertoires in cytomegalovirus infection. As for the study in general: Use of recently identified HLA-C-restricted and well-studied HLA-B-restricted CMV epitopes was part of the study.

The V end was cut by 0 bases, the J end by 5 bases, with 6 bases between. Germline CDR1 reads SGDLS; CDR2 reads YYNGEE. CDR3 length: 13 residues. On this clonotype: Its cognate antigen is unknown.

TCRdb reprocessed the reads via MiXCR and lists one record per CDR3 protein. Here the sample spans fewer than 850,000 distinct CDR3 sequences, about 28% being singletons. V and J are TRBV9 and TRBJ2-1, with D hard to call. The sample here was cultured CD8+ T cells from PBMCs, taken from culture after CMV antigen stimulation. This TCR came from a human donor in good health (CMV status not recorded). Some clones in this sample may be carry-over from other donors' samples. CDR3 residues: CASSVDGDNEQFF. The CDR3 nucleotides are TGTGCCAGCAGCGTAGATGGCGACAATGAGCAGTTCTTC.